This T cell receptor beta chain comes out of a study of radiation and T cells in renal cell carcinoma. This clone has just one count. Assay: immunoSEQ multiplex PCR; the TCRdb copy retains only in-frame clones and omits some. The sample yields 100,000 to 150,000 clones, about 88% seen once. The time point is: blood 2 weeks post-SBRT. Treatment specified: 15 Gy SBRT to primary tumor, nephrectomy 4 weeks later. V lost 2 bases, J lost 4 bases, and 11 bases stayed unmatched. The germline V gene has CDR1 SGHTA and CDR2 FQGNSA. The CDR3 length is 18 residues. This sequence originates from a woman aged 70-85 years with renal cell carcinoma. The specimen was blood, collected from a patient whose treatment included radiotherapy and nephrectomy. The chain employs TRBV7-2 and TRBJ1-2; 12 bases fit TRBD1. CDR3 nucleotides: TGTGCCAGCAGCTTAAGGGGACAGGGGGCGAGTAACAGCTATGGCTACACCTTC. This translates into CASSLRGQGASNSYGYTF.